This T cell receptor beta chain was recovered during a study of blood T cell repertoires in COVID-19. Study at large: COVID-19 samples, acute and convalescent, were from the United States, Italy and Spain. In each case, the material was cDNA or gDNA derived from T cells, B-cell-depleted T cells, or PBMCs.

The V gene's germline CDR1 is SGDLS and CDR2 YYNGEE. The V and J ends lost 0 bases and 4 bases respectively, with 10 bases between them. The CDR3 has 14 amino acids. Per the study methods: Scientists estimated how many nucleated cells there were by amplifying reference gene primers. Profiled with immunoSEQ multiplex PCR; TCRdb holds only in-frame clones, not every one. V and J calls and clone size are given by that table; D and trimming were obtained from the DNA. The sample yields more than 25,000 clones, roughly 91% seen once. V gene TRBV9 combines with J gene TRBJ1-1; D call uncertain. This receptor was identified in a man aged 45-60 years with active COVID-19. Sequenced input: peripheral blood. For the CDR3, the DNA is TGTGCCAGCAGCGTAGAGCAGTCGGGCACTGAAGCTTTCTTT. It is translated as CASSVEQSGTEAFF.